The table lists the clone carrying this T cell receptor (beta chain) with many counts. Antigen specificity is unknown. Using genomic DNA as the template, TCR beta VDJ and CDR3 profiling was carried out. From the reads, TCRdb called clonotypes with MiXCR, one entry per CDR3 protein. Here the sample spans 75,000 to 90,000 distinct CDR3 sequences, over 35% being singletons. These data belong to a study of CD8+CD57+ T cells in acquired aplastic anemia. Study-level background: Average DNA yield from sorted CD4+ and CD8+ cells was about 3.2 ug. In CD4+ cells, healthy donors produced an average of around 11 million reads. Whole-study results and caveats: Patients and controls turned out to have roughly 30 CD8+ CDR3 sequences in common. Patients were compared with controls for CD8+ Simpson's diversity, and no significant difference emerged.

Material for sequencing was sorted CD4+, CD8+, or CD8+CD57+ T cells (not recorded which) from PBMCs. This sequence originates from a human donor in good health, serving as a control.

For the CDR3, the DNA is TGTGCCAGCAGCCCCCAGTGGGGGAGCTCCTACGAGCAGTACTTC. It specifies CASSPQWGSSYEQYF. The chain employs TRBV9 and TRBJ2-7; D tentatively fits TRBD1 or TRBD2 (5 bases each). V gave up 4 bases and J gave up 0 bases, with 14 bases separating them. Looked up from germline, CDR1 is SGDLS and CDR2 is YYNGEE. The CDR3 consists of 15 residues.